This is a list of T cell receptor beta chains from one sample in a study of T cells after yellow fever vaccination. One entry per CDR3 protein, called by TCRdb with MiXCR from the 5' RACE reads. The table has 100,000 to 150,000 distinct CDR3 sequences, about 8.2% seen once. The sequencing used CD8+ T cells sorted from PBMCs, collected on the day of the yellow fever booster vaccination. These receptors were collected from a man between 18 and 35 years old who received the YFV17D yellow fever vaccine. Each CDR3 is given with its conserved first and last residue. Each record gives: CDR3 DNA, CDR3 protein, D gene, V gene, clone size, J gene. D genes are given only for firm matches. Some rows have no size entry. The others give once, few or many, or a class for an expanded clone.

TGTGCCAGCAGTCACGCCAGGGACGGCTACACCTTC	CASSHARDGYTF	-	TRBV6-2/TRBV6-3	few	TRBJ1-2
TGTGCCAGCAGTTGGACAGGGGGAGCTAACTATGGCTACACCTTC	CASSWTGGANYGYTF	TRBD1	TRBV6-5	-	TRBJ1-2
TGCGCCAGCAGCCCGGAGCGGGGGGAGTTAGATACGCAGTATTTT	CASSPERGELDTQYF	TRBD2	TRBV5-1	-	TRBJ2-3
TGTGCCAGCAGCGCTACCCAGGGGGCGGACCAGCCCCAGCATTTT	CASSATQGADQPQHF	TRBD1	TRBV7-9	few	TRBJ1-5
TGTGCCATCAGTCCAGGGCGGACTGAAGCTTTCTTT	CAISPGRTEAFF	-	TRBV10-3	few	TRBJ1-1
TGTGCCAGCAGTTTGGATACCTACAATGAGCAGTTCTTC	CASSLDTYNEQFF	-	TRBV12-3/TRBV12-4	few	TRBJ2-1
TGCGCCAGCAGCCAAGATGGGGGAAGCGATACGCAGTATTTT	CASSQDGGSDTQYF	-	TRBV4-3	-	TRBJ2-3
TGTGCCAGCAACCCGCGAGGGGGGACCCTCTCTGGGGCCAACGTCCTGACTTTC	CASNPRGGTLSGANVLTF	-	TRBV5-8	few	TRBJ2-6
TGTGCCAGCAGCCCGGGGCTAACGTCGAACTATGGCTACACCTTC	CASSPGLTSNYGYTF	-	TRBV7-6	many	TRBJ1-2
TGTGCCAGCAGTTTTAGGGGACAGCCTACGGAGACCCAGTACTTC	CASSFRGQPTETQYF	TRBD1	TRBV12-3/TRBV12-4	-	TRBJ2-5
TGTGCCAGCAGTTACCGTCCGGGGGGCACTGAAGCTTTCTTT	CASSYRPGGTEAFF	-	TRBV6-5	-	TRBJ1-1
TGCAGTGCTAGGGCCCCCAACGTCCTGACTTTC	CSARAPNVLTF	-	TRBV20-1	-	TRBJ2-6
TGCAGTGCTGCCGGGGAAACCTACGAGCAGTACTTC	CSAAGETYEQYF	-	TRBV20-1	-	TRBJ2-7
TGTGCCAGCAGTTACTCGGTGAGAAGCGGTTCCTACAATGAGCAGTTCTTC	CASSYSVRSGSYNEQFF	-	TRBV6-2/TRBV6-3	many	TRBJ2-1
TGTGCCAGCACCCCGACAGCAAACACCGGGGAGCTGTTTTTT	CASTPTANTGELFF	-	TRBV12-3/TRBV12-4	-	TRBJ2-2
TGCAGTGCACCTAGCCTCGACGGGACCCAGTACTTC	CSAPSLDGTQYF	-	TRBV20-1	-	TRBJ2-5
TGTGCCAGCAGCCGGGCCCGGGCCGGGGAGCTGTTTTTT	CASSRARAGELFF	-	TRBV6-2/TRBV6-3	few	TRBJ2-2
TGTGCCAGCAGCCACCATGTCGGGGGGGACACTGAAGCTTTCTTT	CASSHHVGGDTEAFF	-	TRBV14	few	TRBJ1-1
TGCAGCGTTTTCCGGACTAGTGACACCGGGGAGCTGTTTTTT	CSVFRTSDTGELFF	TRBD2	TRBV29-1	many	TRBJ2-2
TGTGCCAGCAGTTACGGAAGGGGTGGGGGGGCCAACGTCCTGACTTTC	CASSYGRGGGANVLTF	-	TRBV6-6	-	TRBJ2-6
TGTGCCAGCAGTTTTGGACTTTCCTATGGCTACACCTTC	CASSFGLSYGYTF	-	TRBV12-3/TRBV12-4	-	TRBJ1-2
TGTGCCAGCAGCTTTCGGTCTTTCCTCGGCTACACCTTC	CASSFRSFLGYTF	-	TRBV7-9	few	TRBJ1-2
TGCGCCAGCAGCTTGGCCAAAGAAGGATCGGGGGAGACCCAGTACTTC	CASSLAKEGSGETQYF	-	TRBV5-1	-	TRBJ2-5
TGTGCCAGCAGTCCCCGGGCGAGGATTACCGGGGAGCTGTTTTTT	CASSPRARITGELFF	-	TRBV28	-	TRBJ2-2
TGTGCCAGCAGCTGGGGACAGGGCGGAACTGAAGCTTTCTTT	CASSWGQGGTEAFF	TRBD1	TRBV11-2	-	TRBJ1-1
TGCAGTGCCACCGGGGGCGCGAGCACCGGGGAGCTGTTTTTT	CSATGGASTGELFF	-	TRBV20-1	few	TRBJ2-2
TGTGCCAGCAGGGGCAGGGGCCTCTACAATGAGCAGTTCTTC	CASRGRGLYNEQFF	-	TRBV2	-	TRBJ2-1
TGTGCCACCAGCGCGGACAGGGCGGTCCTGAACACTGAAGCTTTCTTT	CATSADRAVLNTEAFF	TRBD1	TRBV15	few	TRBJ1-1
TGTGCCAGCAGTTTACTAGCGGGGGGCCTGGGGGAGCTGTTTTTT	CASSLLAGGLGELFF	TRBD2	TRBV27	-	TRBJ2-2
TGTGCCAGCAGTTACCGGGACAGGTCGTTTGGGACCCAGTACTTC	CASSYRDRSFGTQYF	TRBD1	TRBV6-5	few	TRBJ2-5
TGTGCCAGCAGCCCGGGGAGAATTCAAGAGACCCAGTACTTC	CASSPGRIQETQYF	-	TRBV7-9	-	TRBJ2-5
TGCGCCAGCAGCCAAGAGCAAGGACGGGGCACAGATACGCAGTATTTT	CASSQEQGRGTDTQYF	-	TRBV4-1	few	TRBJ2-3
TGTGCCATCAGTGAGTCATTGTGGCAGGGCGGTGGCTACACCTTC	CAISESLWQGGGYTF	-	TRBV10-3	-	TRBJ1-2
TGTGCCAGCACCCCAGGGAGCGCAGCGCCCCCTCGCCAGCAGTACTTC	CASTPGSAAPPRQQYF	-	TRBV3-1	-	TRBJ2-7
TGTGCCAGCAGGCCCGAGGGGGACAGCTCCTACGAGCAGTACTTC	CASRPEGDSSYEQYF	TRBD1	TRBV12-3/TRBV12-4	many	TRBJ2-7
TGTGCCACCAGCGAGATTTCAGCAGGGATTGAAGCTTTCTTT	CATSEISAGIEAFF	-	TRBV15	few	TRBJ1-1
TGTGCCAGCAGCCCTGAACCTTATGGCTACACCTTC	CASSPEPYGYTF	-	TRBV7-9	-	TRBJ1-2
TGTGCCAGCAGCGCGCCGGCAACAGGGCCTAACTATGGCTACACCTTC	CASSAPATGPNYGYTF	-	TRBV2	few	TRBJ1-2
TGTGCCATCAGCCCGGGGACCGGACATCCTTACGAGCAGTACTTC	CAISPGTGHPYEQYF	-	TRBV10-3	few	TRBJ2-7
TGCGCCAGCAGTAACCGGCCCTCCTACGAGCAGTACTTC	CASSNRPSYEQYF	-	TRBV10-1	few	TRBJ2-7
TGTGCCAGTAGTATAAATGGGAAAACCTACGAGCAGTACTTC	CASSINGKTYEQYF	-	TRBV19	few	TRBJ2-7
TGTGCCAGCAGGAGCGGGGAAGCAGATACGCAGTATTTT	CASRSGEADTQYF	TRBD2	TRBV5-4	few	TRBJ2-3
TGTGCCAGCAGCTGGACCGGGACAGGGTATGAAGAGACCCAGTACTTC	CASSWTGTGYEETQYF	TRBD1	TRBV11-2	few	TRBJ2-5
TGCAGTGCTCACGATTGGGGAGGGGAGACCCAGTACTTC	CSAHDWGGETQYF	TRBD2	TRBV20-1	-	TRBJ2-5
TGCAGCGGCCTAACAGGGGCGCGGGAGCTGTTTTTT	CSGLTGARELFF	TRBD1	TRBV29-1	many	TRBJ2-2
TGTGCCAGCAGTTTGGCAGCCCCGAACACCGGGGAGCTGTTTTTT	CASSLAAPNTGELFF	-	TRBV12-3/TRBV12-4	-	TRBJ2-2
TGTGCCTGGAGGGGACTAGCGGACAGCACAGATACGCAGTATTTT	CAWRGLADSTDTQYF	TRBD2	TRBV30	-	TRBJ2-3
TGCGCCAGCAGCTCGACAGGGGGAAACACTGAAGCTTTCTTT	CASSSTGGNTEAFF	TRBD1	TRBV5-1	few	TRBJ1-1
TGTGCCACCAGTGAGGGCCCCGGAGGCGAAACTAATGAAAAACTGTTTTTT	CATSEGPGGETNEKLFF	-	TRBV24-1	many	TRBJ1-4
TGTGCCAGCAGCTTAGGTCGGGCTATGGGAAGAGATACGCAGTATTTT	CASSLGRAMGRDTQYF	-	TRBV7-9	-	TRBJ2-3
TGTGCCAGCAGCTATTATGCGCTGACTGGGGGGACCCAGTACTTC	CASSYYALTGGTQYF	-	TRBV11-2	-	TRBJ2-5
TGCGCCAGCAGCCAAGAGGTCAAAAACACTGAAGCTTTCTTT	CASSQEVKNTEAFF	-	TRBV4-1	few	TRBJ1-1
TGTGCCAGCAGTCCGGCGGGGACAGGGAGTCGTGGCTACACCTTC	CASSPAGTGSRGYTF	TRBD1	TRBV12-3/TRBV12-4	-	TRBJ1-2
TGTGCCAGTAGTCCCCCGGGAGGGCCGGTGGGGGAGCAGTACTTC	CASSPPGGPVGEQYF	TRBD2	TRBV19	-	TRBJ2-5
TGTGCCAGCAGCAAAGAGATCGGCAGGGAGAACACTGAAGCTTTCTTT	CASSKEIGRENTEAFF	-	TRBV21-1	few	TRBJ1-1
TGTGCCAGCAGCTTCGGACTAGCGGGCAACGAGCAGTACTTC	CASSFGLAGNEQYF	TRBD2	TRBV7-2	few	TRBJ2-7
TGTGCCAGCAGCCCTGACACGAACACCGGGGAGCTGTTTTTT	CASSPDTNTGELFF	-	TRBV11-3	few	TRBJ2-2